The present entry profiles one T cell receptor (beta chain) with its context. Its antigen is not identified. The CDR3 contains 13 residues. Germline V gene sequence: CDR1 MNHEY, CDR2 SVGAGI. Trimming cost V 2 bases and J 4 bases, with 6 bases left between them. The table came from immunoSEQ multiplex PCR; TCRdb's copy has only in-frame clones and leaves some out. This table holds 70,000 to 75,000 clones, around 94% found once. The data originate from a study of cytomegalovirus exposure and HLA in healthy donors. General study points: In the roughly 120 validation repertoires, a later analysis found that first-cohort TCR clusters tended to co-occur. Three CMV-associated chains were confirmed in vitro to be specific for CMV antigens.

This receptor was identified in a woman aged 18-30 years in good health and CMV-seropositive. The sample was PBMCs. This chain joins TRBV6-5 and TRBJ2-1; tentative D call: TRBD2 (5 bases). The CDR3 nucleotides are TGTGCCAGCAGTTACGAGGGATACAATGAGCAGTTCTTC. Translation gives CASSYEGYNEQFF.